The clone carrying this T cell receptor beta chain was counted only a few times. The target antigen is unknown. The sample is drawn from a study of T cell responses to AZD1222 COVID-19 vaccine. General study points: A reported finding is that nearly half of spike-specific TCRs target unmutated variant regions. Following two doses of AZD1222, Spike-specific TCR breadth and depth rose.

Profiling relied on immunoSEQ multiplex PCR, and the TCRdb table lists in-frame clones only, not all of them. The data show roughly 100,000 clones, 89% seen once. Trimming left V 1 base short and J 3 bases short, with 6 bases between. Germline loops: CDR1 SEHNR, CDR2 FQNEAQ (reference sequence). The CDR3 contains 13 residues. Sequenced here: peripheral blood, sampled 28 days after the second AZD1222 dose. The rearrangement uses TRBV7-9 and TRBJ1-1; D remains unclear. The source is an adult who received the AZD1222 COVID-19 vaccine. This CDR3 reads CASSLDGYTEAFF. For the CDR3, the DNA is TGTGCCAGCAGCTTAGACGGCTACACTGAAGCTTTCTTT.